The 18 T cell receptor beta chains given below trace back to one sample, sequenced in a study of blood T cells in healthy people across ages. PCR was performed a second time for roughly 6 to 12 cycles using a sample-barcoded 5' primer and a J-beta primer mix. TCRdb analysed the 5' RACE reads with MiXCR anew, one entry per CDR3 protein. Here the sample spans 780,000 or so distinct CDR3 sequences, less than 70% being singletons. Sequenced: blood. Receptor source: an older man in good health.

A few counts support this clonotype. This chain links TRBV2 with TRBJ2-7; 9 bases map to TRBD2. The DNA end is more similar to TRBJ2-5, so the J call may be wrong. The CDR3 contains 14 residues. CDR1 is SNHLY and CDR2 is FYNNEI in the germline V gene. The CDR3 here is CASSPGTSLGTQYF. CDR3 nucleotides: TGTGCCAGCAGTCCCGGGACTAGCTTGGGGACCCAGTACTTC.

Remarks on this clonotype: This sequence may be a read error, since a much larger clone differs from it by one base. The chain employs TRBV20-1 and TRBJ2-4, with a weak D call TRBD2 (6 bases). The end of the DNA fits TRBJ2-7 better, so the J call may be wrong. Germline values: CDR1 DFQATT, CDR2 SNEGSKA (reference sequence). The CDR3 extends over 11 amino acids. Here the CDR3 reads CSARGGDEQYF. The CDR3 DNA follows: TGCAGTGCCAGAGGAGGGGACGAGCAGTACTTC.

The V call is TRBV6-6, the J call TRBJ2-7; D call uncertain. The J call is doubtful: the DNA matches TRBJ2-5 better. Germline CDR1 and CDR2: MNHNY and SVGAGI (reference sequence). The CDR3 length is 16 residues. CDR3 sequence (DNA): TGTGCCAGCAGTTACAATCCGGGCTCCCCGCAAGAGACCCAGTACTTC. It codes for CASSYNPGSPQETQYF.

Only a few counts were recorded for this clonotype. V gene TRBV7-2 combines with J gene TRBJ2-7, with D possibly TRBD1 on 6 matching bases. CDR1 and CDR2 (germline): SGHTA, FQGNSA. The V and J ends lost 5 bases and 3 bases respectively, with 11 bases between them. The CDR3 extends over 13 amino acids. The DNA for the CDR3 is TGTGCCAGCAGCCATACAGGGAGCTACGAGCAGTACTTC. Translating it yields CASSHTGSYEQYF.

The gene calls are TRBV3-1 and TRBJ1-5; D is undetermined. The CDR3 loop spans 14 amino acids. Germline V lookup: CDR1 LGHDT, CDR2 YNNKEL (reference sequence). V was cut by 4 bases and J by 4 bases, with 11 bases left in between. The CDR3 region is CASSLGSGNQPQHF. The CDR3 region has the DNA TGTGCCAGCAGCCTCGGCTCGGGTAATCAGCCCCAGCATTTT.

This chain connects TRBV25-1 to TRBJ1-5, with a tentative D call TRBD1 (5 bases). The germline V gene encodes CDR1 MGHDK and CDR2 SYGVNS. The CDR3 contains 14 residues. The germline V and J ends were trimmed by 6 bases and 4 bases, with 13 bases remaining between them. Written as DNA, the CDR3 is TGTGCCAGCAGCGCTCAGGGCCGTAATCAGCCCCAGCATTTT. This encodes CASSAQGRNQPQHF.

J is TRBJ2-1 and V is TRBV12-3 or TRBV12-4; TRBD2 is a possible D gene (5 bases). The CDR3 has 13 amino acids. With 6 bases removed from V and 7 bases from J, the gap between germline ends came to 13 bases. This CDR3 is CASSDWAGNEQFF. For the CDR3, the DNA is TGTGCCAGCAGCGACTGGGCGGGTAATGAGCAGTTCTTC.

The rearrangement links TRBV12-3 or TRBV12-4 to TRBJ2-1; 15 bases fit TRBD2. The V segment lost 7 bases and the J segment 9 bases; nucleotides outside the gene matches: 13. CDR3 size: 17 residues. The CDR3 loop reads CASTNQGTSGRRGEQFF. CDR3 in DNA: TGTGCCAGCACTAACCAGGGGACTAGCGGGAGGAGGGGTGAGCAGTTCTTC.

Here the CDR3 reads CASNRLAGGPRNEQYF. The CDR3 region has the DNA TGTGCCAGCAATCGACTAGCGGGAGGGCCTCGGAACGAGCAGTACTTC. This rearrangement joins TRBV2 to TRBJ2-7; TRBD2 matches 14 bases. Germline-derived CDR1 and CDR2 are SNHLY and FYNNEI. This CDR3 has 16 amino acids. With V trimmed by 7 bases and J by 5 bases, 10 bases remained unmatched.

The CDR3 DNA reads as TGCAGTGCTTTCCACAGCGAGGTGTCCTACAATGAGCAGTTCTTC. It translates to CSAFHSEVSYNEQFF. The rearrangement joins TRBV20-1 to TRBJ2-1; no definite D call. The CDR3 consists of 15 residues. V was pared by 5 bases and J by 1 base, with 15 bases between. CDR1 is DFQATT and CDR2 is SNEGSKA in the germline V gene (reference sequence).

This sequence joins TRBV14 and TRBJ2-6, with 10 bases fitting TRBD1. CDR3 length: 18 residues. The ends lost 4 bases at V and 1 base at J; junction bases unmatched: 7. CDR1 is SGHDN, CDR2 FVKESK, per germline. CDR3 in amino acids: CASSPRLGQGSGANVLTF. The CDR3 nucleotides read TGTGCCAGCAGCCCCCGGTTGGGACAGGGGTCTGGGGCCAACGTCCTGACTTTC.

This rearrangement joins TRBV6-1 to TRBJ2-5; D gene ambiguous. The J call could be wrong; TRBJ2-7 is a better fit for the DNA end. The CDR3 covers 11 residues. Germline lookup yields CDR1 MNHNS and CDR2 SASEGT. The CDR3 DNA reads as TGTGCCAGTGGCGACGGGTACGAGCAGTACTTC. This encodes CASGDGYEQYF.

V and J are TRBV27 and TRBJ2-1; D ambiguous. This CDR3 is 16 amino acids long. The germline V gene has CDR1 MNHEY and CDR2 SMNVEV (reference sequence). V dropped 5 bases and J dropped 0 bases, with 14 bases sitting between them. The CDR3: CASSRYMADSYNEQFF. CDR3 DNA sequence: TGTGCCAGCAGTCGGTACATGGCGGACTCCTACAATGAGCAGTTCTTC.

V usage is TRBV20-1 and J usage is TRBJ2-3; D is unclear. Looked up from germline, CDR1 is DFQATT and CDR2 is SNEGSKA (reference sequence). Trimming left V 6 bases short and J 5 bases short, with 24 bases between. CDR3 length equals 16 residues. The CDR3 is CSAVGGTINLRDTQYF. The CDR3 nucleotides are TGCAGTGCCGTCGGCGGAACGATTAATCTTAGAGATACGCAGTATTTT.

The CDR3 here is CASSPPVTGGYNEQFF. Here the CDR3 DNA reads TGCGCCAGCAGCCCTCCGGTCACGGGGGGGTACAATGAGCAGTTCTTC. The genes are TRBV5-1 and TRBJ2-1, with 8 bases identical to TRBD2. Germline CDR1 is SGHRS and CDR2 is YFSETQ. The CDR3 totals 16 residues. The ends lost 4 bases at V and 4 bases at J; junction bases unmatched: 10.

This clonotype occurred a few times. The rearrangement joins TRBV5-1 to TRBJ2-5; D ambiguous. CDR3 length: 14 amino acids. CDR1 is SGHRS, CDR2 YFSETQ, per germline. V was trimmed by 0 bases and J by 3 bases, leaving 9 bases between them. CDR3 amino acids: CASSLASRKETQYF. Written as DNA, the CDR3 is TGCGCCAGCAGCTTGGCCAGTAGGAAAGAGACCCAGTACTTC.

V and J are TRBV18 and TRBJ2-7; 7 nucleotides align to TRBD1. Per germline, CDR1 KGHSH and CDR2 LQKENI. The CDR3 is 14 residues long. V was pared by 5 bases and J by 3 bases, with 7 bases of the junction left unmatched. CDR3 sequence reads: CASSAGRGLYEQYF. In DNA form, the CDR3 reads TGTGCCAGCTCAGCTGGTAGGGGGCTCTACGAGCAGTACTTC.

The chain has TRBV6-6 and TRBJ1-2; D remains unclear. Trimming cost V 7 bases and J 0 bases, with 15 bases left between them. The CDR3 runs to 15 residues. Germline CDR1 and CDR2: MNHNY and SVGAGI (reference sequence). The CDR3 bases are TGTGCCAGCAACCCTGCAGTGGCGACTAACTATGGCTACACCTTC. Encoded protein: CASNPAVATNYGYTF.